This T cell receptor beta chain was captured in a study of vaccination and CD4 T cells after COVID-19. Turning to the study itself: Each post-COVID sample was drawn after diagnosis, and the median interval was roughly 100 days (range 35 to 161). Notes on the study in general: When vaccine-specific clones from convalescent patients were examined, 304 of 307 were spike mono-reactive.

As to treatment: approximately 9-day PBMC culture with coronavirus spike peptide pools or control peptides (ViraFEST assay). CD4+ T cells of the unexposed donor were collected before the COVID-19 pandemic (2011-2018). Antigen-specific T cell expansion with peptide pools preceded TCR sequencing in the ViraFEST approach. When nine to ten days of culture had elapsed, CD4+ T cells were isolated by negative selection. With regard to this clonotype: The antigen remains unidentified.

Sequencing of cultured CD4+ T cell DNA used the Oncomine TCR Beta short-read assay. MiXCR, applied by TCRdb to the PCR reads, yields one record per CDR3 protein. In the table there are over 5,500 distinct CDR3 sequences, just under 50% of which are singletons. The CDR3 runs 15 residues. V dropped 0 bases and J dropped 0 bases, with 5 bases sitting between them. Per germline, CDR1 MNHEY and CDR2 SVGAGI. The clonotype was recovered from a human donor in good health. The source material was CD4+ T cells from blood, cultured in vitro. The chain employs TRBV6-5 and TRBJ2-2; D is unresolved. The CDR3 sequence is CASSYSRSNTGELFF. CDR3 in DNA: TGTGCCAGCAGTTACTCTCGCTCGAACACCGGGGAGCTGTTTTTT.